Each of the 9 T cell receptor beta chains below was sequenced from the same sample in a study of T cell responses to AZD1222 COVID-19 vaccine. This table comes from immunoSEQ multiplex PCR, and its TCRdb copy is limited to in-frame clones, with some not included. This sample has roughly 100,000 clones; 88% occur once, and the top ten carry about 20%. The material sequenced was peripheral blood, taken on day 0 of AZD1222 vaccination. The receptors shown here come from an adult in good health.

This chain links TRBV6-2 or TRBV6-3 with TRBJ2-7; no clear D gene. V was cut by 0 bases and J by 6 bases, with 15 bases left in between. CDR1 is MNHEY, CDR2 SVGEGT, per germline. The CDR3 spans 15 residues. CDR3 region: CASSYSQDSAREQYF. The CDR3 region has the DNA TGTGCCAGCAGTTACTCGCAAGACTCCGCTCGCGAGCAGTACTTC.

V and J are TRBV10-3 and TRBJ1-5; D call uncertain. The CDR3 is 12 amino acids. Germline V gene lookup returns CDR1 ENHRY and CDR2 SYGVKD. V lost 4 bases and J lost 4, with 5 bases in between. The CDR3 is CAISGGNQPQHF. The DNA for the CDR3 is TGTGCCATCAGTGGGGGTAATCAGCCCCAGCATTTT.

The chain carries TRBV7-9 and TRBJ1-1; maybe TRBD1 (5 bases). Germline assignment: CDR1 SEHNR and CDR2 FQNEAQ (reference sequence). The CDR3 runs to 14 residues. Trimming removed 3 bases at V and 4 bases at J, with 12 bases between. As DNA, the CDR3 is TGTGCCAGCAGCTTCAATTCAGGGTTCACTGAAGCTTTCTTT. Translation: CASSFNSGFTEAFF. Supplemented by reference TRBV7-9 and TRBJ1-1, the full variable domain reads DTGVSQNPRHKITKRGQNVTFRCDPISEHNRLYWYRQTLGQGPEFLTYFQNEAQLEKSRLLSDRFSAERPKGSFSTLEIQRTEQGDSAMYLCASSFNSGFTEAFFGQGTRLTVV.

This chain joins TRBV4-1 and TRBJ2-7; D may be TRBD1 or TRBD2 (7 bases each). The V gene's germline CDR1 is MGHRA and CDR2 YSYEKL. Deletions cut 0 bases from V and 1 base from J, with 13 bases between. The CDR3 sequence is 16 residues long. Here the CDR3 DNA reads TGCGCCAGCAGCCAAGAGGACCAGGGGGGGTCCTACGAGCAGTACTTC. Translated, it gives CASSQEDQGGSYEQYF.

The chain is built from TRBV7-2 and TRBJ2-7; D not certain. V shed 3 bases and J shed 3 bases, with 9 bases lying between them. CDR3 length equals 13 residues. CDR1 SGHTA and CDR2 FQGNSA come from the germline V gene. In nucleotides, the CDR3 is TGTGCCAGCAGCTTTGGGCCTATCTACGAGCAGTACTTC. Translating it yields CASSFGPIYEQYF.

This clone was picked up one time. The CDR3 sequence is CASSSGLAGGIVPDTQYF. CDR3 coding DNA: TGCGCCAGCAGCTCAGGACTAGCGGGAGGGATCGTACCAGATACGCAGTATTTT. The rearrangement joins TRBV5-1 to TRBJ2-3, with 15 bases lining up with TRBD2. The V segment lost 3 bases and the J segment 4 bases; nucleotides outside the gene matches: 9. The CDR3 extends over 18 amino acids. CDR1 is SGHRS and CDR2 is YFSETQ in the germline V gene.

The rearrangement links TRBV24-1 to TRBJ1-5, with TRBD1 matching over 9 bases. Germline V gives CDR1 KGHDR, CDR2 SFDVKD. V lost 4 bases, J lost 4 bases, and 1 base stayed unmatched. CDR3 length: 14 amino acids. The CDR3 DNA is TGTGCCACCAGTGAGACAGGGGGAAATCAGCCCCAGCATTTT. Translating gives CATSETGGNQPQHF.

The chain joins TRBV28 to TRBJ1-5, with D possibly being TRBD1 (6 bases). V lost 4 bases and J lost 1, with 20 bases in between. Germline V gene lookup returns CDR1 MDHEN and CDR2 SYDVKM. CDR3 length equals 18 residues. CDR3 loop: CASSSITGMRSSNQPQHF. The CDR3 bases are TGTGCCAGCAGTTCGATCACAGGGATGAGATCGAGCAATCAGCCCCAGCATTTT.

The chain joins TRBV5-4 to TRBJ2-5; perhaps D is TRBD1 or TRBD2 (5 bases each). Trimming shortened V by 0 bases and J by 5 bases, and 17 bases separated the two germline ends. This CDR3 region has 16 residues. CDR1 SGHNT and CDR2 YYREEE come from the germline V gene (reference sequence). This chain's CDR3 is CASSLARGKRSETQYF. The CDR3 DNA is TGTGCCAGCAGCTTGGCACGGGGCAAAAGGTCGGAGACCCAGTACTTC.